Shown below are 5 T cell receptor beta chains from a single sample sequenced in a study of blood T cells in healthy people across ages. A second PCR, run for about 7 to 11 cycles, used a sample-barcoded 5' primer plus a J-beta primer mix. TCRdb called the 5' RACE reads again in MiXCR, with one record for every CDR3 protein. The sample lists some 780,000 distinct CDR3 sequences, 56% occurring once. What was sequenced was blood. The receptors were sampled from a man in his forties in good health.

This clonotype showed up just a few times. In DNA form, the CDR3 reads TGTGCCAGCAGCCTACCGGGACAGCTAAACAATGAGCAGTTCTTC. Its protein is CASSLPGQLNNEQFF. The gene calls are TRBV27 and TRBJ2-1; 7 positions match TRBD1. V shed 6 bases and J 5 bases; nucleotides not matched to a gene: 10. This CDR3 spans 15 amino acids. Germline assignment: CDR1 MNHEY and CDR2 SMNVEV (reference sequence).

The rearrangement links TRBV28 to TRBJ2-6; no clear D. Trimming left V 6 bases short and J 2 bases short, with 8 bases between. This CDR3 has 14 residues. Germline V CDR1 and CDR2: MDHEN, SYDVKM. The CDR3, as DNA: TGTGCCAGCAGCCGTCGCGCTGGGGCCAACGTCCTGACTTTC. It encodes CASSRRAGANVLTF.

J is TRBJ2-5 and V is TRBV5-6; tentative D call: TRBD2 (6 bases). Germline CDR1 is SGHDT and CDR2 is YYEEEE. The CDR3 length is 16 residues. Trimming took off 4 bases at V and 2 bases at J, with 18 bases between the two ends. The CDR3 DNA reads TGTGCCAGCAGCGACACTCCAATGGGGGGACAAGAGACCCAGTACTTC. Amino acids: CASSDTPMGGQETQYF. The whole variable domain, remainder taken from reference TRBV5-6 and TRBJ2-5, is DAGVTQSPTHLIKTRGQQVTLRCSPKSGHDTVSWYQQALGQGPQFIFQYYEEEERQRGNFPDRFSGHQFPNYSSELNVNALLLGDSALYLCASSDTPMGGQETQYFGPGTRLLVL.

CDR3: CASSLTSVNTEAFF. In DNA, the CDR3 is TGTGCCAGCAGCCTGACATCCGTGAACACTGAAGCTTTCTTT. V and J are TRBV3-1 and TRBJ1-1, with D unresolved. Trimming shortened V by 4 bases and J by 0 bases, and 9 bases separated the two germline ends. The CDR3 covers 14 residues. Germline CDR1 is LGHDT and CDR2 is YNNKEL (reference sequence).

V and J are TRBV7-2 and TRBJ2-5; possible D gene TRBD2, 6 bases. The closer fit of TRBJ2-7 to the DNA end suggests the J call may be wrong. CDR1 SGHTA and CDR2 FQGNSA come from the germline V gene. CDR3 length equals 13 residues. The CDR3 loop reads CASSPSVTYEQYF. Written as DNA, the CDR3 is TGTGCCAGCAGCCCTAGCGTAACCTACGAGCAGTACTTC.